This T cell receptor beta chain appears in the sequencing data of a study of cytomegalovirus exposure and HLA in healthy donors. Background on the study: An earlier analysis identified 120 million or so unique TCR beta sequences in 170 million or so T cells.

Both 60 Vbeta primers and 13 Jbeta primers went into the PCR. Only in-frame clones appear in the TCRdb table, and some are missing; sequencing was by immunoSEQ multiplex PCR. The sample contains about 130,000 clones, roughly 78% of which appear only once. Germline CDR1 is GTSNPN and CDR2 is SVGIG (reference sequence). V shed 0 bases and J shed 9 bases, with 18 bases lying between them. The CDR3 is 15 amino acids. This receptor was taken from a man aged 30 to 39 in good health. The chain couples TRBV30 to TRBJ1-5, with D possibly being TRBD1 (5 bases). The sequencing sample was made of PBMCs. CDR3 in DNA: TGTGCCTGGAGTGTACAGCGGGGGGGAGGAGGGCCCCAGCATTTT. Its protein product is CAWSVQRGGGGPQHF.